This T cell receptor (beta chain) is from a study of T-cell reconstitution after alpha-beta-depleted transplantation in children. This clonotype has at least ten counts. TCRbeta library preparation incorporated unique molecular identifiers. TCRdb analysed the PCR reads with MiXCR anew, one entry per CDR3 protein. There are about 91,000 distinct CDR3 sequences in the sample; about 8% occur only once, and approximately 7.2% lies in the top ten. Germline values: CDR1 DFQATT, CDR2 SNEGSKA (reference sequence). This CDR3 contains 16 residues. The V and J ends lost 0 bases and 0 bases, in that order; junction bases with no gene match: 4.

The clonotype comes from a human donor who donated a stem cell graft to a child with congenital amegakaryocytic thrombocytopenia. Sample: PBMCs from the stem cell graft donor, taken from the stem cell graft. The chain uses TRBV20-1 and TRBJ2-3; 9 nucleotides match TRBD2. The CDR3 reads CSARERLAESTDTQYF. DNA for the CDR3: TGCAGTGCTAGAGAACGACTAGCGGAGAGCACAGATACGCAGTATTTT.